Here is one T cell receptor beta chain with its context. The CDR3 is 14 amino acids. Looked up from germline, CDR1 is WNHNN and CDR2 is SYGVQD (reference sequence). The V and J ends lost 2 bases and 7 bases respectively, with 15 bases between them. This sample was included in a study of blood T cell repertoires in COVID-19. The data were produced by immunoSEQ multiplex PCR, yet TCRdb's version contains in-frame clones alone and is incomplete. The table lists hundreds of thousands of clones, about 88% of them singletons. This clonotype originated in a woman in her forties or fifties who had recovered from COVID-19. The sequencing input was PBMCs or T cells enriched from blood (not recorded which). The V call is TRBV10-1, the J call TRBJ2-7; a possible D gene is TRBD2 (5 bases). CDR3 sequence: CASSEGNARREQYF. The CDR3 DNA follows: TGCGCCAGCAGTGAGGGGAATGCCCGGAGGGAGCAGTACTTC.